The clone carrying this TCR beta chain was detected a few times. Its antigen is not identified. The V and J ends lost 4 bases and 4 bases, in that order; junction bases with no gene match: 4. CDR3 length: 14 amino acids. In germline, CDR1 is SGHNT, CDR2 YYREEE (reference sequence). These data are taken from a study of molecular identifiers for immune sequencing clone quantification. Study results and caveats: Naive cells had under 1% of molecules in clones above 20 RNA copies, effectors over 98%.

Libraries of naive CD8 T cells were made from 20,000 to 1,000,000 sorted cells. They used 10%, 30% or 50% RNA. TCRdb independently ran MiXCR on the PCR reads; one entry per CDR3 protein. The data hold 80,000 to 100,000 distinct CDR3 sequences, with roughly 26% observed a single time. This TCR was sampled from a human donor in good health. Some libraries in this study had Jurkat cell RNA spiked in. The chain uses TRBV5-4 and TRBJ1-4, with 7 bases fitting TRBD1. The sequencing sample was made of naive CD8+ T cells from blood, with Jurkat cell RNA spiked in. Subset here: FACS-sorted CD8+CD4-CCR7+CD45RA+ naive T cells. The CDR3 DNA reads as TGTGCCAGCAGCCTGGGACAGATTAATGAAAAACTGTTTTTT. Amino acid sequence: CASSLGQINEKLFF.